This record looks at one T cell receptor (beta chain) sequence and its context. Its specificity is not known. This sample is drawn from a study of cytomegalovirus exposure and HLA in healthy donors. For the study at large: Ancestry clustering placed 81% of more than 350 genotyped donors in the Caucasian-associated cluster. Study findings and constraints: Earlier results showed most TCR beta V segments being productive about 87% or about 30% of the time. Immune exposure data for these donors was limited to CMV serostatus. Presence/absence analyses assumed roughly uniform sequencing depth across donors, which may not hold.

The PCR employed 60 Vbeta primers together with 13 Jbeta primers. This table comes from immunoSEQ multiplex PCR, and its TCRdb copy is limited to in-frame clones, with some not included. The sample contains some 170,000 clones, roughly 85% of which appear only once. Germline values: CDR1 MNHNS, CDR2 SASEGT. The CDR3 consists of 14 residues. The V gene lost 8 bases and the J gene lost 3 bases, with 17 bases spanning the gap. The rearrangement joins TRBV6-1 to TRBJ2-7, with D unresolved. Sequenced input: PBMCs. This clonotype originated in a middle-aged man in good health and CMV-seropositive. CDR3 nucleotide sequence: TGTGCCAGCGTCCGACTCGGCCCCCTCTACGAGCAGTACTTC. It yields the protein CASVRLGPLYEQYF.